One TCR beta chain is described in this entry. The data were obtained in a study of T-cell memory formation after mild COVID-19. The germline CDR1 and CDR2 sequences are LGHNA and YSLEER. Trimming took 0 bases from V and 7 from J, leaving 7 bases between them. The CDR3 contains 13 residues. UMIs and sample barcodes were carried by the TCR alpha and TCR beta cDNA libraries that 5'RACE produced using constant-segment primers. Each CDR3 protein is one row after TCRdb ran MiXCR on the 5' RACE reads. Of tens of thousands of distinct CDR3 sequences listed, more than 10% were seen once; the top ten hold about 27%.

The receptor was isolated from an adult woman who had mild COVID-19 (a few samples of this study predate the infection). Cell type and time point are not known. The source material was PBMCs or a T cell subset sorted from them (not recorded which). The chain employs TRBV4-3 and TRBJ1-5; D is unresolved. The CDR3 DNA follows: TGCGCCAGCAGCCAAGATGGGAGGCAGCCCCAGCATTTT. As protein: CASSQDGRQPQHF.